This T cell receptor (beta chain) originates from a study of vaccination and CD4 T cells after COVID-19. Study details: Post-COVID draws came a median roughly 100 days after diagnosis (range 35 to 161). The interval from dose two to post-vaccine sampling had a median of approximately 73 days, and it ranged from 14 to 241. Cellular stimulation was performed using overlapping spike peptides derived from SARS-CoV-2, HCoV-NL63, HCoV-OC43 and HCoV-229E.

The treatment denotes: approximately 11-day PBMC culture with coronavirus spike peptide pools or control peptides (ViraFEST assay). As concerns this clonotype: Its antigen is as yet unknown.

The Oncomine TCR Beta short-read assay was what sequenced the DNA obtained from cultured CD4+ T cells. Someone extracted genomic DNA from cultured CD4+ T cells. MiXCR, run by TCRdb on the PCR reads, gives a single entry per CDR3 protein. The profile covers roughly 16,000 distinct CDR3 sequences, with about 75% appearing a single time and around a tenth taken by the ten largest. Germline CDR1 MNHEY, CDR2 SMNVEV (reference sequence). This CDR3 has 16 residues. J gave up 11 bases and V 3 bases, and 13 bases lay outside the gene matches. The sample was CD4+ T cells from blood, cultured in vitro, taken after SARS-CoV-2 vaccination. The V and J genes are TRBV27 and TRBJ1-6; 7 bases map to TRBD1. This clonotype was sampled from a human donor who received a COVID-19 vaccine. The CDR3 is CASSLKGTVRLTPLHF. CDR3 nucleotide sequence: TGTGCCAGCAGTTTGAAGGGGACAGTTAGGCTGACACCCCTCCACTTT.